Each of the 20 T cell receptor beta chains below was sequenced from the same sample in a study of cytomegalovirus exposure and HLA in healthy donors. Some clones are missing from TCRdb's copy, which holds only in-frame ones; the method was immunoSEQ multiplex PCR. The table has roughly 75,000 clones, approximately 94% seen once. Sequencing was performed on PBMCs. The receptors were sampled from a woman aged 18-30 years in good health and CMV-seropositive.

The rearrangement uses TRBV5-1 and TRBJ2-1; 9 bases map to TRBD2. The germline V gene has CDR1 SGHRS and CDR2 YFSETQ. J lost 7 bases, V lost 2 bases, and 13 bases had no gene match. This CDR3 comprises 17 residues. The CDR3 DNA follows: TGCGCCAGCAGCTTTGCGGGACTAGCCCCTACTCAGAATGAGCAGTTCTTC. This encodes CASSFAGLAPTQNEQFF. The variable domain in full, completed from reference TRBV5-1 and TRBJ2-1, reads KAGVTQTPRYLIKTRGQQVTLSCSPISGHRSVSWYQQTPGQGLQFLFEYFSETQRNKGNFPGRFSGRQFSNSRSEMNVSTLELGDSALYLCASSFAGLAPTQNEQFFGPGTRLTVL.

This chain connects TRBV2 to TRBJ1-1, with no clear D. Germline loops: CDR1 SNHLY, CDR2 FYNNEI. The CDR3 sequence is 12 residues long. Trimming removed 8 bases from V and 0 bases from J, with 7 bases in between. The CDR3 region has the DNA TGTGCCAGCTATAACATGAACACTGAAGCTTTCTTT. Residues: CASYNMNTEAFF.

CDR3 region: CASSQRELASSYEQYF. The CDR3 DNA follows: TGCGCCAGCAGCCAAAGAGAATTGGCTAGCAGCTACGAGCAGTACTTC. The V call is TRBV4-1, the J call TRBJ2-7; D is perhaps TRBD2 (5 bases). The CDR3 runs 16 residues. Germline V CDR1 and CDR2: MGHRA, YSYEKL. Trimming left V 2 bases short and J 3 bases short, with 17 bases between.

This sequence joins TRBV11-2 and TRBJ2-1; no firm D call. Trimming cost V 0 bases and J 8 bases, with 14 bases left between them. This CDR3 has 15 amino acids. Germline V lookup: CDR1 SGHAT, CDR2 FQNNGV. CDR3 residues: CASSLDFAVTYEQFF. DNA of the CDR3: TGTGCCAGCAGCTTAGATTTCGCAGTTACCTATGAGCAGTTCTTC.

The chain links TRBV6-1 to TRBJ2-7; the match to TRBD2 covers 9 bases. Germline V CDR1 and CDR2: MNHNS, SASEGT. Losses at the gene ends were 2 bases for V and 2 bases for J; bases not matched to a gene: 16. The CDR3 is 19 amino acids. The CDR3 coding sequence is TGTGCCAGCAGTGAACAACTAGCGGGTTCGCCTACCTTCCCCTACGAGCAGTACTTC. Its translation is CASSEQLAGSPTFPYEQYF.

The chain is built from TRBV5-6 and TRBJ1-2; D unresolved. V lost 7 bases to trimming and J lost 6 bases, with 7 bases between them. The CDR3 has 10 amino acids. Germline V gene lookup returns CDR1 SGHDT and CDR2 YYEEEE. The CDR3 protein is CASGPNGYTF. DNA for the CDR3: TGTGCCAGCGGCCCCAATGGCTACACCTTC.

This chain links TRBV29-1 with TRBJ2-7; D is ambiguous. The germline V gene has CDR1 SQVTM and CDR2 ANQGSEA. The V end lost 1 base, the J end lost 1 base, and 5 bases lay between the germline ends. This CDR3 has 12 residues. The CDR3 loop is CSVEGSSYEQYF. The CDR3 DNA reads as TGCAGCGTTGAAGGCAGTTCCTACGAGCAGTACTTC.

The chain uses TRBV5-5 and TRBJ2-3, with TRBD1 matching over 7 bases. With V trimmed by 6 bases and J by 3 bases, 7 bases remained unmatched. This CDR3 contains 14 residues. Germline CDR1 and CDR2: SGHKS and YYEKEE (reference sequence). The CDR3: CASNLWDSTDTQYF. Here the CDR3 DNA reads TGTGCCAGCAACCTCTGGGACAGTACAGATACGCAGTATTTT.

The chain employs TRBV5-1 and TRBJ2-1, with a possible D match to TRBD1 (5 bases). The V and J ends lost 4 bases and 8 bases respectively, with 16 bases between them. The germline V gene has CDR1 SGHRS and CDR2 YFSETQ. CDR3 length: 14 amino acids. This CDR3 reads CASSKLLQGHEQFF. DNA of the CDR3: TGCGCCAGCAGCAAACTTCTGCAGGGCCATGAGCAGTTCTTC. Supplemented by reference TRBV5-1 and TRBJ2-1, the full variable domain reads KAGVTQTPRYLIKTRGQQVTLSCSPISGHRSVSWYQQTPGQGLQFLFEYFSETQRNKGNFPGRFSGRQFSNSRSEMNVSTLELGDSALYLCASSKLLQGHEQFFGPGTRLTVL.

The rearrangement links TRBV30 to TRBJ1-2; a possible D gene is TRBD1 (6 bases). CDR3 length: 12 amino acids. Per germline, CDR1 GTSNPN and CDR2 SVGIG (reference sequence). Trimming took off 7 bases at V and 5 bases at J, with 14 bases between the two ends. This CDR3 is CASGHRDYGYTF. In DNA form, the CDR3 reads TGTGCCTCGGGACACCGGGATTATGGCTACACCTTC.

This chain joins TRBV4-2 and TRBJ1-3, with TRBD1 identical over 10 bases. Germline V lookup: CDR1 LGHNA, CDR2 YNFKEQ. CDR3 size: 15 residues. J gave up 4 bases and V 4 bases, and 4 bases lay outside the gene matches. The CDR3 coding sequence is TGTGCCAGCAGCCCAGGACAGGGGGAGGGAAACACCATATATTTT. Amino acid sequence: CASSPGQGEGNTIYF.

The genes are TRBV4-3 and TRBJ1-4; D is possibly TRBD1 (5 bases). The CDR3 spans 16 residues. Trimming removed 0 bases at V and 6 bases at J, with 14 bases between. Germline CDR1 LGHNA, CDR2 YSLEER. The CDR3 spells CASSQDTYRTDEKLFF. The CDR3 DNA reads as TGCGCCAGCAGCCAAGATACGTACAGGACGGATGAAAAACTGTTTTTT.

This chain uses TRBV9 with TRBJ2-3; TRBD2 matches 9 bases. CDR3 length equals 16 residues. Germline V CDR1 and CDR2: SGDLS, YYNGEE. Losses at the gene ends were 0 bases for V and 6 bases for J; bases not matched to a gene: 8. CDR3 bases: TGTGCCAGCAGCGTAGCGACCGCCAGCGGGAGGGATACGCAGTATTTT. It specifies CASSVATASGRDTQYF.

The chain recombines TRBV2 with TRBJ2-7; 8 bases are a match to TRBD1. Trimming at V came to 9 bases and at J to 6 bases, leaving 10 bases not matched to a gene. There are 13 residues in the CDR3. CDR1 and CDR2 (germline): SNHLY, FYNNEI. Written as DNA, the CDR3 is TGTGCCAGTAAAGTTACAGGGGGTAGCGAGCAGTACTTC. Its translation: CASKVTGGSEQYF.

The genes are TRBV25-1 and TRBJ2-7; a weak D match, TRBD1 (6 bases). In germline, CDR1 is MGHDK, CDR2 SYGVNS. The CDR3 is made up of 13 amino acids. Trimming took off 1 base at V and 7 bases at J, with 11 bases between the two ends. The CDR3 DNA reads as TGTGCCAGCAGTGAATTCGACAGGTGGGAGCAGTACTTC. Encoded protein: CASSEFDRWEQYF.

The chain is built from TRBV6-6 and TRBJ2-1; possibly TRBD2 for D (5 bases). Germline lookup yields CDR1 MNHNY and CDR2 SVGAGI (reference sequence). The CDR3 is 16 amino acids. The V end was cut by 0 bases, the J end by 8 bases, with 17 bases between. This chain's CDR3 is CASSYSRLGGSDEQFF. The CDR3 DNA is TGTGCCAGCAGTTACTCTAGGCTAGGAGGTTCGGATGAGCAGTTCTTC.

The J gene is TRBJ2-7, the V gene TRBV9; possibly TRBD2 for D (8 bases). CDR3 length: 15 amino acids. The germline V and J ends were trimmed by 4 bases and 5 bases, with 19 bases remaining between them. Looked up from germline, CDR1 is SGDLS and CDR2 is YYNGEE. CDR3 region: CASSTGGDSRDEQYF. CDR3 DNA sequence: TGTGCCAGCAGCACCGGGGGGGACAGCAGGGACGAGCAGTACTTC.

The chain joins TRBV6-6 to TRBJ2-7, with TRBD1 matching 11 bases. V was pared by 4 bases and J by 4 bases, with 6 bases of the junction left unmatched. The V gene's germline CDR1 is MNHNY and CDR2 SVGAGI (reference sequence). CDR3 length: 15 amino acids. CDR3 nucleotides: TGTGCCAGCAGTTCCGTGGGACAGGGGGTTTACGAGCAGTACTTC. Its protein product is CASSSVGQGVYEQYF.

The rearrangement links TRBV5-1 to TRBJ2-1; 7 positions agree with TRBD2. The trim removed 5 bases at V and 6 bases at J, leaving 35 bases unmatched. The CDR3 covers 23 residues. In germline, CDR1 is SGHRS, CDR2 YFSETQ. The CDR3: CASRDIRTGGSFGWEEKVNEQFF. CDR3 nucleotide sequence: TGCGCCAGCAGAGATATCAGGACGGGGGGAAGTTTTGGGTGGGAGGAAAAGGTCAATGAGCAGTTCTTC.

This chain links TRBV7-9 with TRBJ1-1; tentatively, D is TRBD1 (6 bases). Germline lookup yields CDR1 SEHNR and CDR2 FQNEAQ (reference sequence). The CDR3 is 13 amino acids. V was pared by 4 bases and J by 1 base, with 7 bases between. The CDR3 sequence is CASSSQGNTEAFF. The DNA for the CDR3 is TGTGCCAGCAGCTCACAGGGGAACACTGAAGCTTTCTTT.